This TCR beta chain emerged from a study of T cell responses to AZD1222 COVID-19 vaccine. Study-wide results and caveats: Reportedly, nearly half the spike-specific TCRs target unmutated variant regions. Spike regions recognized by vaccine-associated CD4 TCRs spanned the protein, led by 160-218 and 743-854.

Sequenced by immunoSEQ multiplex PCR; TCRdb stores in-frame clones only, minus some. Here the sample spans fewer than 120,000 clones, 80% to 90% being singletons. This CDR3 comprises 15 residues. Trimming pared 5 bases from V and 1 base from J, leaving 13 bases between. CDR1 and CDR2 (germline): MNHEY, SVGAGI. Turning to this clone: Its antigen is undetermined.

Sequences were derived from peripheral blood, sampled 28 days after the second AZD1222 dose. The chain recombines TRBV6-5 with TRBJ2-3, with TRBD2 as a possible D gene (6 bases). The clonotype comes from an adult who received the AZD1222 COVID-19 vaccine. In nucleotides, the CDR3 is TGTGCCAGCAGTCCGCAGCGGGTTCGCACAGATACGCAGTATTTT. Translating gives CASSPQRVRTDTQYF.